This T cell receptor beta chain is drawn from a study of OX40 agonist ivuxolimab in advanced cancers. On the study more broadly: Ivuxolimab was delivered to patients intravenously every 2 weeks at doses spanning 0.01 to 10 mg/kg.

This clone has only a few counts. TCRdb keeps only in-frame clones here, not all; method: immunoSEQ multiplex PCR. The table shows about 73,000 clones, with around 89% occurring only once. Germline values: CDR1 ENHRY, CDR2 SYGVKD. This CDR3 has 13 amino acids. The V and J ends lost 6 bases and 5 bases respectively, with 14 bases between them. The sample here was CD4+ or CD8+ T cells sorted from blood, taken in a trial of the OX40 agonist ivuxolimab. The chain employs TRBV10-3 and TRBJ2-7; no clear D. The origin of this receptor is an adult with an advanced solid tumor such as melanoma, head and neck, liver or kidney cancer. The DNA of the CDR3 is TGTGCCATCAGCGATAATGGGGTTAACGAGCAGTACTTC. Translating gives CAISDNGVNEQYF.